Listed below are T cell receptor beta chains from one sample, sequenced in a study of T-cell memory formation after mild COVID-19. TCRdb reprocessed the 5' RACE reads via MiXCR and lists one record per CDR3 protein. Altogether over 400,000 distinct CDR3 sequences are present, around 22% being singletons, with the ten largest covering over 10%. Sequencing was done on a sample of PBMCs or a T cell subset sorted from them (not recorded which). These receptors all stem from an adult woman who had mild COVID-19 (a few samples of this study predate the infection). Cell type and time point are not known. Both conserved end residues are part of each CDR3. The D gene is left open where the match is weak. Some rows mark clone size as missing; the rest say once, few, many or name a class of expanded clone.

j_gene | d_gene | v_gene | abundance | CDR3aa | CDR3nt
TRBJ2-1 | NA | TRBV2 | few | CASSRNIASSYNEQFF | TGTGCCAGCAGTCGAAATATAGCGTCCTCCTACAATGAGCAGTTCTTC
TRBJ2-1 | TRBD1 | TRBV12-3/TRBV12-4 | NA | CASSLSGTGGNEQFF | TGTGCCAGCAGTTTAAGCGGGACAGGGGGCAATGAGCAGTTCTTC
TRBJ1-1 | NA | TRBV29-1 | NA | CSVHRRVGAFF | TGCAGCGTTCACAGGAGGGTGGGGGCTTTCTTT
TRBJ1-1 | NA | TRBV12-3/TRBV12-4 | NA | CASILDRNREAFF | TGTGCCAGCATCCTGGACCGTAACCGTGAAGCTTTCTTT
TRBJ2-1 | TRBD2 | TRBV12-3/TRBV12-4 | many | CASSVGLAGESEQFF | TGTGCCAGCAGTGTCGGACTAGCGGGAGAATCTGAGCAGTTCTTC
TRBJ2-5 | NA | TRBV20-1 | few | CSAATPGFWETQYF | TGCAGTGCCGCAACTCCAGGGTTTTGGGAGACCCAGTACTTC
TRBJ2-3 | TRBD2 | TRBV2 | few | CASSEATSGDTDTQYF | TGTGCCAGCAGTGAAGCGACTAGCGGGGACACAGATACGCAGTATTTT
TRBJ2-1 | TRBD2 | TRBV6-5 | once | CASSSGLAGDAYNEQFF | TGTGCCAGCAGCTCGGGACTAGCGGGAGACGCCTACAATGAGCAGTTCTTC
TRBJ1-5 | NA | TRBV7-8 | NA | CASSLLGQPQHF | TGTGCCAGCAGCTTATTAGGGCAGCCCCAGCATTTT
TRBJ2-6 | NA | TRBV12-3/TRBV12-4 | few | CASSFMGANVLTF | TGTGCCAGCAGTTTCATGGGGGCCAACGTCCTGACTTTC
TRBJ2-5 | NA | TRBV7-9 | NA | CASSLGTRRLGETQYF | TGTGCCAGCAGCTTAGGGACTCGGCGACTTGGAGAGACCCAGTACTTC
TRBJ2-3 | NA | TRBV9 | few | CASSARPGLHSGTDTQYF | TGTGCCAGCAGCGCCCGACCGGGACTGCACTCGGGCACAGATACGCAGTATTTT
TRBJ2-2 | TRBD2 | TRBV7-9 | few | CASSPGLAGSDTGELFF | TGTGCCAGCAGCCCGGGACTAGCGGGATCCGATACCGGGGAGCTGTTTTTT
TRBJ2-7 | NA | TRBV4-1 | few | CASSVRTDSYEQYF | TGCGCCAGCAGCGTTCGGACAGACTCCTACGAGCAGTACTTC
TRBJ2-3 | NA | TRBV5-6 | NA | CASSLGGRKKLSGDTQYF | TGTGCCAGCAGCTTGGGGGGTCGCAAGAAGCTCTCAGGGGATACGCAGTATTTT
TRBJ2-5 | NA | TRBV20-1 | few | CSARVPGTAETQYF | TGCAGTGCTAGGGTTCCTGGGACTGCGGAGACCCAGTACTTC
TRBJ1-1 | NA | TRBV19 | NA | CASSSGPQGTEAFF | TGTGCCAGTAGTTCAGGACCCCAAGGAACTGAAGCTTTCTTT
TRBJ2-5 | NA | TRBV12-3/TRBV12-4 | NA | CASSPFGEETQYF | TGTGCCAGCAGTCCCTTCGGGGAAGAGACCCAGTACTTC
TRBJ2-6 | NA | TRBV7-9 | NA | CASSTPGDPGANVLTF | TGTGCCAGCAGCACTCCAGGGGATCCTGGGGCCAACGTCCTGACTTTC
TRBJ2-1 | TRBD2 | TRBV24-1 | few | CATSDPLPTSGAYNEQFF | TGTGCCACCAGTGATCCCCTGCCCACTAGCGGGGCCTACAATGAGCAGTTCTTC
TRBJ2-1 | TRBD2 | TRBV28 | few | CASSRIAGVIEQFF | TGTGCCAGCAGTAGAATAGCGGGAGTCATTGAGCAGTTCTTC
TRBJ2-4 | NA | TRBV7-9 | NA | CASSLVGGKNIQYF | TGTGCCAGCAGCTTAGTGGGGGGCAAAAACATTCAGTACTTC
TRBJ2-1 | NA | TRBV5-1 | NA | CASSRGGGAHGLPEQFF | TGCGCCAGCAGCCGCGGTGGGGGGGCGCATGGTCTTCCTGAGCAGTTCTTC
TRBJ2-2 | NA | TRBV5-1 | many | CASSLTVGTTGELFF | TGCGCCAGCAGCCTGACAGTGGGAACCACCGGGGAGCTGTTTTTT
TRBJ2-5 | NA | TRBV12-3/TRBV12-4 | few | CASSWGGTQETQYF | TGTGCCAGCAGTTGGGGCGGTACGCAAGAGACCCAGTACTTC
TRBJ2-5 | NA | TRBV30 | few | CASTETSGYQTQYF | TGTGCCTCGACGGAGACTAGTGGTTACCAGACCCAGTACTTC
TRBJ2-7 | TRBD1 | TRBV20-1 | NA | CSAHRDRGSTVGEQYF | TGCAGTGCTCACCGGGACAGGGGGTCCACTGTGGGGGAGCAGTACTTC
TRBJ1-5 | NA | TRBV3-1 | NA | CASSQTGGQPQHF | TGTGCCAGCAGCCAGACAGGCGGTCAGCCCCAGCATTTT
TRBJ2-3 | NA | TRBV6-5 | NA | CASHTTGYSHTDTQYF | TGTGCCAGCCATACTACAGGGTACTCACACACAGATACGCAGTATTTT
TRBJ2-4 | NA | TRBV13 | NA | CASSLGRGAKNIQYF | TGTGCCAGCAGCTTAGGCAGGGGTGCCAAAAACATTCAGTACTTC
TRBJ2-1 | TRBD2 | TRBV7-8 | few | CASSSGTSGINEQFF | TGTGCCAGCAGCTCCGGGACTAGCGGGATCAATGAGCAGTTCTTC
TRBJ1-1 | TRBD1 | TRBV24-1 | few | CATSDPGQGNTEAFF | TGTGCCACCAGTGACCCGGGACAGGGGAACACTGAAGCTTTCTTT
TRBJ1-1 | NA | TRBV5-1 | few | CASSIGTRNTEAFF | TGCGCCAGCAGCATAGGGACCAGGAACACTGAAGCTTTCTTT
TRBJ1-2 | NA | TRBV19 | NA | CASWAQGFYGYTF | TGTGCCAGCTGGGCACAGGGATTTTATGGCTACACCTTC
TRBJ1-5 | NA | TRBV3-1 | NA | CASSRGVEVSQPQHF | TGTGCCAGCAGCCGAGGGGTCGAAGTCAGCCAGCCCCAGCATTTT
TRBJ2-1 | NA | TRBV28 | few | CASSPKLEDEQFF | TGTGCCAGCAGCCCCAAACTCGAGGATGAGCAGTTCTTC
TRBJ2-2 | NA | TRBV6-5 | NA | CASSYSRQGTGELFF | TGTGCCAGCAGTTACTCTCGGCAGGGAACCGGGGAGCTGTTTTTT